One and the same sample provided the 28 T cell receptor beta chains below, sequenced in a study of post-analysis software for immune sequencing data. Study observations and caveats: Patients used four to six TRBV segments, including TRBV5-6, TRBV5-1 and TRBV20-1, more often than controls.

TCR beta libraries were prepared from cDNA with unique molecular identifiers. MiXCR, run by TCRdb on the PCR reads, gives a single entry per CDR3 protein. The data show under 900,000 distinct CDR3 sequences, about 57% seen once. Antigens for these TCRs are unknown. Source material: blood. Every receptor here comes from a girl aged 10 to 17 with multiple sclerosis.

V gene TRBV12-3 or TRBV12-4 combines with J gene TRBJ2-3; 10 bases fit TRBD2. The CDR3 length is 16 residues. V shed 7 bases and J 5 bases; nucleotides not matched to a gene: 12. As DNA, the CDR3 is TGTGCCAGCACCCGAGGCCTAGCGGGAGTGGGAGATACGCAGTATTTT. The encoded protein is CASTRGLAGVGDTQYF.

The J gene is TRBJ2-7, the V gene TRBV29-1; the D gene is possibly TRBD2 (5 bases). The CDR3 loop spans 17 amino acids. V lost 1 base, J lost 0 bases, and 19 bases lay in between. Germline V gene sequence: CDR1 SQVTM, CDR2 ANQGSEA. DNA for the CDR3: TGCAGCGTTGAAGTGTCCCTGGCCGGGGAGATCTCCTACGAGCAGTACTTC. Protein: CSVEVSLAGEISYEQYF.

V is TRBV7-3 and J is TRBJ2-7, with 10 bases fitting TRBD2. The CDR3 length is 14 residues. V lost 5 bases, J lost 5 bases, and 6 bases stayed unmatched. The germline gives CDR1 SGHTA, CDR2 FQGTGA. The CDR3 sequence is CASSPGTSANEQYF. DNA of the CDR3: TGTGCCAGCAGCCCGGGGACTAGCGCTAACGAGCAGTACTTC. Looking up the rest from reference TRBV7-3 and TRBJ2-7 gives the full variable domain: GAGVSQTPSNKVTEKGKYVELRCDPISGHTALYWYRQSLGQGPEFLIYFQGTGAADDSGLPNDRFFAVRPEGSVSTLKIQRTERGDSAVYLCASSPGTSANEQYFGPGTRLTVT.

The chain employs TRBV15 and TRBJ1-2; D might be TRBD1 (5 bases). The CDR3 is made up of 14 amino acids. V dropped 4 bases and J dropped 3 bases, with 12 bases sitting between them. Germline V CDR1 and CDR2: LNHNV, YYDKDF (reference sequence). CDR3 residues: CATSKDQGYYGYTF. The DNA of the CDR3 is TGTGCCACCAGCAAAGATCAGGGATACTATGGCTACACCTTC.

The chain employs TRBV29-1 and TRBJ1-5; TRBD1 aligns across 9 bases. Germline CDR1 reads SQVTM; CDR2 reads ANQGSEA. CDR3 length equals 14 residues. After removal of 7 bases from V and 3 bases from J, the junction contained 7 bases not matched to a gene. The CDR3 bases are TGCAGCGCAAAAGACAGGGGGTACAATCAGCCCCAGCATTTT. Encoded protein: CSAKDRGYNQPQHF. Drawing the rest from reference TRBV29-1 and TRBJ1-5, the complete variable domain is SAVISQKPSRDICQRGTSLTIQCQVDSQVTMMFWYRQQPGQSLTLIATANQGSEATYESGFVIDKFPISRPNLTFSTLTVSNMSPEDSSIYLCSAKDRGYNQPQHFGDGTRLSIL.

The chain combines TRBV29-1 with TRBJ2-1; TRBD2 matches 8 bases. The germline V gene encodes CDR1 SQVTM and CDR2 ANQGSEA. The CDR3 covers 16 residues. With V trimmed by 6 bases and J by 0 bases, 10 bases remained unmatched. The DNA for the CDR3 is TGCAGCGTCGAAAGGGGCGGGAGGCTCTCCTACAATGAGCAGTTCTTC. Protein: CSVERGGRLSYNEQFF.

The V and J genes are TRBV20-1 and TRBJ2-7; 7 bases align to TRBD2. This CDR3 comprises 13 residues. Germline CDR1 reads DFQATT; CDR2 reads SNEGSKA (reference sequence). V lost 6 bases, J lost 4 bases, and 9 bases stayed unmatched. The CDR3 region is CSALGRGGYEQYF. As DNA, the CDR3 is TGCAGTGCCCTGGGGAGGGGAGGATACGAGCAGTACTTC.

The chain links TRBV5-1 to TRBJ1-2; 10 nucleotides align to TRBD1. With 4 bases clipped from V and 3 bases from J, the junction kept 6 bases outside the gene matches. CDR1 is SGHRS, CDR2 YFSETQ, per germline. The CDR3 consists of 15 residues. The CDR3 sequence: CASSRPGTGDYGYTF. In DNA, the CDR3 is TGCGCCAGCAGCCGCCCGGGGACAGGGGACTATGGCTACACCTTC. The full variable domain, rest sourced from reference TRBV5-1 and TRBJ1-2, is KAGVTQTPRYLIKTRGQQVTLSCSPISGHRSVSWYQQTPGQGLQFLFEYFSETQRNKGNFPGRFSGRQFSNSRSEMNVSTLELGDSALYLCASSRPGTGDYGYTFGSGTRLTVV.

The chain carries TRBV5-1 and TRBJ2-7; unclear D gene. V gave up 4 bases and J gave up 0 bases, with 14 bases separating them. The V gene's germline CDR1 is SGHRS and CDR2 YFSETQ. This CDR3 is built from 15 residues. This CDR3 is CASSPRTASSYEQYF. The CDR3 DNA reads as TGCGCCAGCAGCCCAAGGACCGCGAGCTCCTACGAGCAGTACTTC.

This chain joins TRBV20-1 and TRBJ2-7; D perhaps matches TRBD2 (5 bases). The end of the DNA is better explained by TRBJ2-5, so the J call may be wrong. CDR1 is DFQATT, CDR2 SNEGSKA, per germline (reference sequence). CDR3 length: 14 residues. CDR3 sequence (DNA): TGCAGTGCTAGAGATTTCCTAGCTGCTGTGACCCAGTACTTC. Its protein product is CSARDFLAAVTQYF.

This rearrangement joins TRBV29-1 to TRBJ2-7; D is undetermined. CDR3 length equals 14 residues. The germline gives CDR1 SQVTM, CDR2 ANQGSEA. Trimming cost V 5 bases and J 0 bases, with 14 bases left between them. The DNA of the CDR3 is TGCAGCGTTACCCAAGAGACCAGCTCCTACGAGCAGTACTTC. This encodes CSVTQETSSYEQYF.

The chain carries TRBV14 and TRBJ1-2; TRBD1 matches 7 bases. CDR3 length: 13 amino acids. V gave up 5 bases and J gave up 8 bases; unmatched junction bases: 8. The V gene's germline CDR1 is SGHDN and CDR2 FVKESK. CDR3 protein: CASSSYRGEGYTF. Written as DNA, the CDR3 is TGTGCCAGCAGCTCTTACAGGGGTGAGGGCTACACCTTC.

V usage is TRBV29-1 and J usage is TRBJ2-5; tentatively, D is TRBD1 or TRBD2 (5 bases each). V shed 2 bases and J shed 5 bases, with 12 bases lying between them. Germline loops: CDR1 SQVTM, CDR2 ANQGSEA. CDR3 size: 13 residues. CDR3 in amino acids: CSVEQGRGETQYF. The CDR3, as DNA: TGCAGCGTTGAACAGGGTAGAGGGGAGACCCAGTACTTC.

This clonotype has more than one count but fewer than ten. The V and J genes are TRBV12-3 or TRBV12-4 and TRBJ2-7; TRBD2 aligns across 10 bases. V lost 5 bases, J lost 2 bases, and 3 bases stayed unmatched. The CDR3 is 14 amino acids. The CDR3 DNA reads as TGTGCCAGCAGTAGGACTAGCGGTCCCTACGAGCAGTACTTC. The encoded protein is CASSRTSGPYEQYF.

The rearrangement joins TRBV29-1 to TRBJ1-5; D might be TRBD1 (6 bases). The CDR3 length is 13 residues. CDR1 and CDR2 (germline): SQVTM, ANQGSEA. Trimming pared 6 bases from V and 6 bases from J, leaving 15 bases between. The CDR3 nucleotides are TGCAGCGTCAGAAGCGGAGGGGGTCAGCCCCAGCATTTT. This codes for CSVRSGGGQPQHF.

The CDR3 here is CASSLGGWAGYTF. The CDR3 DNA follows: TGTGCCAGCAGCTTAGGAGGGTGGGCTGGCTACACCTTC. The chain links TRBV7-6 to TRBJ1-2; no reliable D call. Between the trimmed V and J ends, which lost 1 base and 7 bases, there was a span of 10 bases. The CDR3 is made up of 13 amino acids. Germline V lookup: CDR1 SGHVS, CDR2 FNYEAQ.

This chain uses TRBV5-1 with TRBJ2-1, with 9 bases identical to TRBD2. Looked up from germline, CDR1 is SGHRS and CDR2 is YFSETQ. This CDR3 comprises 16 residues. The V and J ends lost 4 bases and 8 bases, in that order; junction bases with no gene match: 13. The CDR3, as DNA: TGCGCCAGCAGCGCAACGTCTAGCGGGGCCCCGGATGAGCAGTTCTTC. This codes for CASSATSSGAPDEQFF.

To note about this clonotype: A read error may account for a junction end that differs from germline. This rearrangement joins TRBV7-6 to TRBJ2-7, with 15 bases that match TRBD2. Germline V lookup: CDR1 SGHVS, CDR2 FNYEAQ. The CDR3 contains 15 residues. The CDR3: CASGTSGGNSYEQYF. CDR3 nucleotides: TGTGCCAGCGGGACTAGCGGGGGGAACTCCTACGAACAGTACTTC.

V is TRBV7-9 and J is TRBJ1-2; no reliable D call. The CDR3 runs to 15 residues. Deletions cut 7 bases from V and 3 bases from J, with 18 bases between. Germline V gene sequence: CDR1 SEHNR, CDR2 FQNEAQ (reference sequence). The CDR3 is CASTTGERAYYGYTF. The DNA for the CDR3 is TGTGCCAGCACCACCGGGGAGCGGGCGTACTATGGCTACACCTTC.

This clonotype was detected a few times. The chain is built from TRBV7-6 and TRBJ2-4; D perhaps matches TRBD2 (6 bases). Germline V gene data show CDR1 as SGHVS and CDR2 as FNYEAQ. The V gene lost 0 bases and the J gene lost 9 bases, with 15 bases spanning the gap. The length of the CDR3 is 15 residues. Here the CDR3 reads CASSLATSLSSIQYF. CDR3 coding DNA: TGTGCCAGCAGCTTAGCAACTAGCCTATCCAGCATTCAGTACTTC.

The chain couples TRBV20-1 to TRBJ2-5, with TRBD2 as a possible D gene (5 bases). The germline V and J ends were trimmed by 6 bases and 1 base, with 18 bases remaining between them. The CDR3 consists of 15 residues. CDR1 is DFQATT, CDR2 SNEGSKA, per germline (reference sequence). The CDR3: CSATLGGAGQETQYF. The CDR3 DNA reads TGCAGTGCAACCCTAGGAGGAGCTGGCCAAGAGACCCAGTACTTC.

The chain joins TRBV13 to TRBJ1-1, with 7 positions matching TRBD1. The CDR3 contains 16 residues. Unmatched junction bases numbered 15, after V lost 5 bases and J lost 6 bases. Looked up from germline, CDR1 is PRHDT and CDR2 is FYEKMQ (reference sequence). The CDR3 coding sequence is TGTGCCAGCAGCCACAGACAGGGACGGATTAGAGCTGAAGCTTTCTTT. It is translated as CASSHRQGRIRAEAFF.

The chain combines TRBV27 with TRBJ2-5; TRBD2 agrees at 9 bases. The CDR3 is 15 amino acids. CDR1 MNHEY and CDR2 SMNVEV come from the germline V gene (reference sequence). V shed 6 bases, J shed 2 bases, and the junction held 7 bases outside the gene matches. The CDR3 DNA reads TGTGCCAGCAGCCAGACTAGCGGAGTTCAAGAGACCCAGTACTTC. Its protein product is CASSQTSGVQETQYF.

The rearrangement uses TRBV6-5 and TRBJ2-5, with 10 bases matching TRBD1. Germline-derived CDR1 and CDR2 are MNHEY and SVGAGI. The CDR3 length is 13 residues. The V gene end was trimmed by 6 bases and the J gene end by 6 bases; junction bases not matched to a gene: 4. The CDR3 bases are TGTGCCAGCAGGACAGGGGGCGCGAAGACCCAGTACTTC. Its protein product is CASRTGGAKTQYF.

The chain is built from TRBV27 and TRBJ2-7; TRBD2 agrees at 8 bases. Losses at the gene ends were 2 bases for V and 2 bases for J; bases not matched to a gene: 8. The CDR3 length is 16 residues. Per germline, CDR1 MNHEY and CDR2 SMNVEV (reference sequence). The DNA of the CDR3 is TGTGCCAGCAGTTTAATAGCGGGGACGAGGGCCTACGAGCAGTACTTC. Amino acid sequence: CASSLIAGTRAYEQYF.

This clonotype was seen a handful of times. V usage is TRBV20-1 and J usage is TRBJ2-7; maybe TRBD1 (5 bases). Germline CDR1 reads DFQATT; CDR2 reads SNEGSKA (reference sequence). The ends were cut back, 3 bases at V and 5 bases at J, with 11 bases in the middle. This CDR3 is 12 amino acids long. This CDR3 is CSASRAGNEQYF. In DNA form, the CDR3 reads TGCAGTGCTAGCCGAGCAGGGAACGAGCAGTACTTC.

J is TRBJ2-5 and V is TRBV7-9; D possibly corresponds to TRBD1 (6 bases). The CDR3 consists of 14 residues. V lost 5 bases, J lost 5 bases, and 15 bases lay in between. Germline V gene data show CDR1 as SEHNR and CDR2 as FQNEAQ (reference sequence). As DNA, the CDR3 is TGTGCCAGCAGCCCCGGACAGCCCGGGGAGACCCAGTACTTC. It yields the protein CASSPGQPGETQYF. Filled out from reference TRBV7-9 and TRBJ2-5, the complete variable domain reads DTGVSQNPRHKITKRGQNVTFRCDPISEHNRLYWYRQTLGQGPEFLTYFQNEAQLEKSRLLSDRFSAERPKGSFSTLEIQRTEQGDSAMYLCASSPGQPGETQYFGPGTRLLVL.

This clonotype was detected only a few times. DNA for the CDR3: TGTGCCATCAGGGGGACTAGCGGGGAGACCCAGTACTTC. The encoded protein is CAIRGTSGETQYF. This sequence joins TRBV10-3 and TRBJ2-5, with 12 bases aligning to TRBD2. Germline trimming cut 6 bases from V and 5 bases from J; bases unmatched to any gene: 1. Germline V gene sequence: CDR1 ENHRY, CDR2 SYGVKD. The CDR3 is made up of 13 amino acids.